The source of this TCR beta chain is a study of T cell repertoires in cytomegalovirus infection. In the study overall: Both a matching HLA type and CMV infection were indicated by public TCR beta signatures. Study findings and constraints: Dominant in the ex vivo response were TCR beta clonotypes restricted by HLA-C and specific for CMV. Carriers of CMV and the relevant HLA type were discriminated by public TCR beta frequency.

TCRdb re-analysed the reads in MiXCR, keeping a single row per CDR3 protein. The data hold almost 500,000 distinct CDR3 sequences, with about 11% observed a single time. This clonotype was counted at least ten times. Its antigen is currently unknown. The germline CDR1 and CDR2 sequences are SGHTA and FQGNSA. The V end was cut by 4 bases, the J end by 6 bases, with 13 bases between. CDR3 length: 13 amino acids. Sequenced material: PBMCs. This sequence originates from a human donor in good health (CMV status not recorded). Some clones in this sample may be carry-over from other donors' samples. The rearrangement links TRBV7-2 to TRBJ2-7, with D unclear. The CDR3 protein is CASSSTFTREQYF. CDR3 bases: TGTGCCAGCAGCTCGACTTTTACCCGCGAGCAGTACTTC.